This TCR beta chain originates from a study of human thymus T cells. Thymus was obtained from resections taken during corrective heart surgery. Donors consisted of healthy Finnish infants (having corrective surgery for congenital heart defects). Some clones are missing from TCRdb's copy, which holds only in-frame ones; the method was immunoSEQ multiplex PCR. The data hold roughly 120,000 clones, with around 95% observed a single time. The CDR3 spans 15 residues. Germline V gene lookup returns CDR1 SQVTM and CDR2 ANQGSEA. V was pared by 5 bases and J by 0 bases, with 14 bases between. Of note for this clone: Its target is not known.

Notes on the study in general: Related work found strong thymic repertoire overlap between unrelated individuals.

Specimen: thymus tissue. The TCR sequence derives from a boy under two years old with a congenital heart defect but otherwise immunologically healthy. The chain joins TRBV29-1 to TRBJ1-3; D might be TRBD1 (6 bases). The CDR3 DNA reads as TGCAGCGTTCCCTCCGGGGACACCTCTGGAAACACCATATATTTT. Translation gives CSVPSGDTSGNTIYF. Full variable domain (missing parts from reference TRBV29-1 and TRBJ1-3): SAVISQKPSRDICQRGTSLTIQCQVDSQVTMMFWYRQQPGQSLTLIATANQGSEATYESGFVIDKFPISRPNLTFSTLTVSNMSPEDSSIYLCSVPSGDTSGNTIYFGEGSWLTVV.